The entry below describes one TCR beta chain. The source of the sample is a study of blood T cell repertoires in COVID-19. Study overall: COVID-19 samples from acute and convalescent phases originated in the United States, Italy and Spain. PBMCs, B-cell-depleted T cells, or T cells were the source of the cDNA or gDNA that made up the material.

As handled by the study authors: How many nucleated cells were present was estimated from reference gene primer amplification. Sequencing used immunoSEQ multiplex PCR; TCRdb keeps in-frame clones, though not all of them. V, J and clone size are taken as reported in that table, and D and trimming were inferred from the DNA itself. The data hold roughly 60,000 clones, with 75% to 90% observed a single time. The CDR3 loop spans 16 amino acids. Germline CDR1 and CDR2: LGHDT and YNNKEL (reference sequence). V shed 2 bases and J 2 bases; nucleotides not matched to a gene: 7. The gene calls are TRBV3-1 (or the pseudogene TRBV3-2) and TRBJ2-7, with 9 bases fitting TRBD2. The source of this sequence is a man older than 75 with acute or convalescent COVID-19. Sequenced sample: peripheral blood. The CDR3: CASSQRRGGVPYEQYF. Here the CDR3 DNA reads TGTGCCAGCAGCCAAAGGCGCGGGGGGGTTCCCTACGAGCAGTACTTC.